The clone carrying this T cell receptor beta chain was counted many times. Its antigen is as yet unknown. The data originate from a study of early T cells in non-severe SARS-CoV-2 infection. After removal of 5 bases from V and 6 bases from J, the junction contained 9 bases not matched to a gene. The germline CDR1 and CDR2 sequences are SGHRS and YFSETQ. The CDR3 runs to 14 residues. Study-level results: VDJdb matching favored anti-spike CD8 responses, missing private and CD4 specificities.

Individual cDNA molecules each received unique molecular identifiers attached to them. TCRdb analysed the 5' RACE reads with MiXCR anew, one entry per CDR3 protein. Among over 50,000 distinct CDR3 sequences listed, over 9.5% were seen once. The chain couples TRBV5-1 to TRBJ1-2; 8 nucleotides align to TRBD1. Sequenced material: whole blood. This clonotype originated in an adult who was a healthcare worker with PCR-confirmed SARS-CoV-2 infection or an uninfected control (not recorded which). As DNA, the CDR3 is TGCGCCAGCAGTCCCCGGACAGGGAGGAATGGCTACACCTTC. It encodes CASSPRTGRNGYTF. Full variable domain (missing parts from reference TRBV5-1 and TRBJ1-2): KAGVTQTPRYLIKTRGQQVTLSCSPISGHRSVSWYQQTPGQGLQFLFEYFSETQRNKGNFPGRFSGRQFSNSRSEMNVSTLELGDSALYLCASSPRTGRNGYTFGSGTRLTVV.